These T cell receptor beta chains were read from a single sample in a study of shared clonotypes between healthy human individuals. Produced via immunoSEQ multiplex PCR; TCRdb's table is partial and in-frame only. The data contain around 2.5 million clones, 93% of them seen just once; the ten biggest clones take up 0.36%. Sequenced material: naive CD4+ T cells from PBMCs. These receptors originate from a man aged 18 to 35 in good health. Some clones in this sample may be carry-over from other donors' samples. CDR3s include the opening cysteine and the closing phenylalanine or tryptophan. A D gene is named only where the DNA matches it firmly. Size is omitted from some rows. Given values are once, few, many or a class for expanded clones.

clone_size	v_call	j_call	d_call	cdr3_nt	cdr3_aa
NA	TRBV11-1	TRBJ1-2	NA	TGTGCCAGCAGCTTTTCCGGAGGATTTGGCTACACCTTC	CASSFSGGFGYTF
NA	TRBV7-7	TRBJ2-5	NA	TGTGCCAGCAGCTCAGGAGTCGGTCTTCAGGAGACCCAGTACTTC	CASSSGVGLQETQYF
NA	TRBV28	TRBJ2-7	NA	TGTGCCAGCACCTTGGGCTTTATCTACGAGCAGTACTTC	CASTLGFIYEQYF
once	TRBV7-2	TRBJ2-7	TRBD2	TGTGCCAGCAGCTTAGCGGGTAGCGGGAGTCTCTACGAGCAGTACTTC	CASSLAGSGSLYEQYF
once	TRBV5-1	TRBJ2-5	NA	TGCGCCAGCAGCTTCAGCGAGGAGACCCAGTACTTC	CASSFSEETQYF
NA	TRBV27	TRBJ1-2	NA	TGTGCCAGCAGTTTAGCGGGGGAAATAGGCTACACCTTC	CASSLAGEIGYTF
once	TRBV7-8	TRBJ2-5	TRBD1	TGTGCCAGCAGCCGAACGGGACAGGGCCAGACCCAGTACTTC	CASSRTGQGQTQYF
NA	TRBV19	TRBJ1-1	NA	TGTGCCAGTAGTATAGATTCGGGTAACACTGAAGCTTTCTTT	CASSIDSGNTEAFF
NA	TRBV5-1	TRBJ1-4	TRBD1	TGCGCCAGCAGCGTCTCACCCCAGGGGGCGAATGAAAAACTGTTTTTT	CASSVSPQGANEKLFF
once	TRBV28	TRBJ2-7	NA	TGTGCCAGCAGTGGGTTGAGGGGCTACGAGCAGTACTTC	CASSGLRGYEQYF
NA	TRBV18	TRBJ2-7	TRBD1	TGTGCCAGCTCGGGACAGGGGGCATACGAGCAGTACTTC	CASSGQGAYEQYF
NA	TRBV5-5	TRBJ2-1	NA	TGTGCCAGCAGCTTGGGGCAGGCGACCAATGAGCAGTTCTTC	CASSLGQATNEQFF
NA	TRBV6-1	TRBJ1-1	NA	TGTGCCAGCAGTCGTGACAGGAACACTGAAGCTTTCTTT	CASSRDRNTEAFF
few	TRBV30	TRBJ1-1	NA	TGTGCCTGGACGCTTTCTGCCAACCCAGGAGCTTTCTTT	CAWTLSANPGAFF
NA	TRBV30	TRBJ2-7	NA	TGTGCCTGGAGTGTATTCGGTTCCCGGAGCTCCTACGAGCAGTACTTC	CAWSVFGSRSSYEQYF
once	TRBV10-3	TRBJ2-7	TRBD1	TGTGCCATCAGTGAGTCTCTTGGGGACAGGGGTTCGGACGAGCAGTACTTC	CAISESLGDRGSDEQYF
NA	TRBV2	TRBJ2-7	TRBD1	TGTGCCAGCGGCCGGGACAGGGGTAGCCACGAGCAGTACTTC	CASGRDRGSHEQYF
NA	TRBV9	TRBJ2-7	NA	TGTGCCAGCAGCGTAGGCGGGGACGGCCGCTCCTACGAGCAGTACTTC	CASSVGGDGRSYEQYF
NA	TRBV5-1	TRBJ2-7	NA	TGCGCCAGCAGCGTGGACATGGTTCGGTCCTACGAGCAGTACTTC	CASSVDMVRSYEQYF
NA	TRBV30	TRBJ1-1	NA	TGTGCCTGGAGTAGGGGCACTGAAGCTTTCTTT	CAWSRGTEAFF
once	TRBV7-8	TRBJ2-7	TRBD1	TGTGCCAGCAGCTATGACAGGGGCTACGAGCAGTACTTC	CASSYDRGYEQYF
NA	TRBV2	TRBJ2-3	TRBD1	TGTGCCAGCAACCGGGACAGGGGCACAGATACGCAGTATTTT	CASNRDRGTDTQYF